The following is a T cell receptor (beta chain) sequence with its context. Its antigen is unknown. This sample was included in a study of T cell responses to AZD1222 COVID-19 vaccine. At the level of the study: The analysis combined second doses at about 4 or about 12 weeks. The study, taken as a whole, reports: Two AZD1222 doses significantly raised spike-specific TCR breadth and depth over controls. Repertoire sampling was restricted to post-peak T cell response timepoints.

The CDR3 has 13 residues. J was trimmed by 6 bases and V by 7 bases; bases with no gene match: 6. Germline V gene data show CDR1 as SGHNT and CDR2 as YYREEE (reference sequence). TCRdb's copy holds only in-frame clones and misses some; the assay was immunoSEQ multiplex PCR. The sample contains 95,000 or so clones, 88% of which appear only once. Here the sequenced sample was peripheral blood, taken on day 0 of AZD1222 vaccination. The genes are TRBV5-4 and TRBJ1-1, with TRBD1 matching over 10 bases. This clonotype originated in an adult in good health. Written as DNA, the CDR3 is TGTGCCAGCCGGACAGGGGGTCGTGCTGAAGCTTTCTTT. Residues: CASRTGGRAEAFF.